This T cell receptor beta chain was recovered during a study of tumor-infiltrating lymphocytes in primary liver carcinoma. About the study: The number of productive TCRbeta reads per sample ranged from roughly 3.5 to 7.13 million and was similar across tissue types.

This CDR3 is built from 15 residues. From germline, CDR1 is SGHKS and CDR2 YYEKEE (reference sequence). From 20-30 mg of unsorted bulk tissue, DNA and RNA were co-extracted together. Tumor regions sampled: superior, inferior, left, right poles, and centre. Concerning this clonotype itself: A junction boundary mismatches the germline segment, possibly from a read error.

Total RNA amounting to 500 ng was the source from which TCR beta cDNA was made with a constant-region primer. Libraries of TCR beta came from three nested multiplex PCR rounds with slightly modified ARM-PCR. TRBV1-TRBV30 forward primers paired with a C-beta reverse primer were used in the first two PCR rounds, which ran approximately 10 cycles each. From the multiplex PCR reads, TCRdb called clonotypes with MiXCR, one entry per CDR3 protein. In the table there are tens of thousands of distinct CDR3 sequences, about three quarters of which are singletons. The clonotype originates from a middle-aged man with primary liver carcinoma and hepatitis B virus infection. The genes are TRBV5-5 and TRBJ2-7, with D maybe TRBD1 (6 bases). Sequencing used liver tumor tissue from sampling region 1. The subset denotes: tumor region T1, superior pole. For the CDR3, the DNA is TGTGCCAGTAGCTGGGCCGGGATAGGGGGTTACGAACAGTACTTC. Its translation: CASSWAGIGGYEQYF.